This TCR beta chain was observed in a study of monozygotic twins with inflammatory bowel disease. TCRdb processed the 5' RACE reads again and assigns one entry to each CDR3 protein, with no DNA. This repertoire comprises around 410,000 distinct CDR3 sequences; its ten largest clones make up around 2.3%. With respect to this clonotype: Its specificity is unknown.

The CDR3 contains 13 residues. Germline V gene sequence: CDR1 SGHTA, CDR2 FQGTGA. Blood (under 2.6 ml) was collected from every donor individually. Whole blood, unsorted for T cells, was the source of total RNA. Study-wide points: IBD patients showed reduced TCRbeta diversity (inverse Simpson) versus healthy co-twins.

The sequenced sample was blood. The rearrangement uses TRBV7-3 and TRBJ2-4; TCRdb's D call, TRBD2, is unchecked because there is no DNA. This TCR was sampled from a human donor with ulcerative colitis or Crohn's disease, or a healthy co-twin of an affected twin (not recorded which). The chain's CDR3 is CASSLGRENIQYF.